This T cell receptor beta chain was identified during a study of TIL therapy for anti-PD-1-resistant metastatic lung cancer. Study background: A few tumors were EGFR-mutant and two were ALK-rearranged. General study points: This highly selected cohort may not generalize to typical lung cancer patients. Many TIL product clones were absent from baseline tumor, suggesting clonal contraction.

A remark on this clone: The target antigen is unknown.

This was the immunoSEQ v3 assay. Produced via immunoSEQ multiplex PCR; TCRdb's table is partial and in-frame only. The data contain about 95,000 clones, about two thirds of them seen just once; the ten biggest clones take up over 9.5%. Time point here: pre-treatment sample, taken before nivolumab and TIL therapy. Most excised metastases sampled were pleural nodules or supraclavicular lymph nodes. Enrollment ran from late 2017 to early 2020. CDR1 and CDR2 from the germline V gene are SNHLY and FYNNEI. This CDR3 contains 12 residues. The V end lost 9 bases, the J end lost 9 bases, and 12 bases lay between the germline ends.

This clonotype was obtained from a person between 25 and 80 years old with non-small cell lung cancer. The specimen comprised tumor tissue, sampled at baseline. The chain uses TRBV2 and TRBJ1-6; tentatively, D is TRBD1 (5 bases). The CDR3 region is CARGEAGSPLHF. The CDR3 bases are TGTGCCAGGGGGGAAGCGGGTTCACCCCTCCACTTT.